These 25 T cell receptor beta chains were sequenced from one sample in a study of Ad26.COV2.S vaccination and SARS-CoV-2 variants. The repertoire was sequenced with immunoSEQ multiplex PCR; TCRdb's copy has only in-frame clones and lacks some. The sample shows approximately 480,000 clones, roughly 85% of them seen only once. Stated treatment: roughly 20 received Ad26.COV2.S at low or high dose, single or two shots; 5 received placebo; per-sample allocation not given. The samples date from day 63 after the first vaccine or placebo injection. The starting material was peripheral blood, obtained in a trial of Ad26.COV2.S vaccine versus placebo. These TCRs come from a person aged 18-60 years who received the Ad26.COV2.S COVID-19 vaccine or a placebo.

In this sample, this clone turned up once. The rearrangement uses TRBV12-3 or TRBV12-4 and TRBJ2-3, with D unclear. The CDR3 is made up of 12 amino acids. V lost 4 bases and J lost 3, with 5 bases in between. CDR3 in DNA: TGTGCCAGCAGTTATAATACAGATACGCAGTATTTT. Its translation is CASSYNTDTQYF.

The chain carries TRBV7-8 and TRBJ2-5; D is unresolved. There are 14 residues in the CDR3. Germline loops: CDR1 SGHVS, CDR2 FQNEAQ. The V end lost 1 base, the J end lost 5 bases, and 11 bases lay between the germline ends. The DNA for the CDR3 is TGTGCCAGCAGCTTAGTGGGCTATTCGGAGACCCAGTACTTC. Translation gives CASSLVGYSETQYF.

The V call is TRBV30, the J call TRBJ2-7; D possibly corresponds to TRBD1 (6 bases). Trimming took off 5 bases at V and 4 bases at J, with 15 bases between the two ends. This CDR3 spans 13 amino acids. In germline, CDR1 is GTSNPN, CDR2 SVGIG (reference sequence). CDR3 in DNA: TGTGCCTGGTTACCACAGGGTAGGTACGAGCAGTACTTC. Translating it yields CAWLPQGRYEQYF.

The CDR3 sequence is CASPGPTGDRSPLHF. CDR3 DNA: TGTGCCAGCCCAGGCCCAACAGGGGATCGGTCACCCCTCCACTTT. The V gene is TRBV7-5, the J gene TRBJ1-6; TRBD1 is the table's D call, not checked against the DNA. TRBV7-5 is noted as a pseudogene. This CDR3 comprises 15 residues.

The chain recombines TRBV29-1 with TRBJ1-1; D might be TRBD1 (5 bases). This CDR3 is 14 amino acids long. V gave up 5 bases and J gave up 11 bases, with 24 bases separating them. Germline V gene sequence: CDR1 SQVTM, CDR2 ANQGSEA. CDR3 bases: TGCAGCGTTACACTAAGGGGTCCCCTTGGTAGGGCTTTCTTT. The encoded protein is CSVTLRGPLGRAFF.

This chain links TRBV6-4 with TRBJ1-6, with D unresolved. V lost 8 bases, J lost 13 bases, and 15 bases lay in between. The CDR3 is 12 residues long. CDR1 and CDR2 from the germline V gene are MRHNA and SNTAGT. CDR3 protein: CASGTAAGPLHF. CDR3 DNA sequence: TGTGCCAGCGGAACGGCGGCCGGGCCCCTCCACTTT.

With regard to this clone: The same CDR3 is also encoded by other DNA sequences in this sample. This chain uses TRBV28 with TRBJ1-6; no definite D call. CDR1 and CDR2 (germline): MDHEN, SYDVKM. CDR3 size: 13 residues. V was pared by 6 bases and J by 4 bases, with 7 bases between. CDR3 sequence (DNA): TGTGCCAGCAGAGGCGGGTATAATTCACCCCTCCACTTT. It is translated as CASRGGYNSPLHF.

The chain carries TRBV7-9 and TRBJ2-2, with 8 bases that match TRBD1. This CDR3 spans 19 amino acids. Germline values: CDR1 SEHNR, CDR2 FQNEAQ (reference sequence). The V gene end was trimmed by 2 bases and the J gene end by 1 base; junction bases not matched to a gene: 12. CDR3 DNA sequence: TGTGCCAGCAGCTTAAGGCCTCAGGGGGCGACTAGGAACACCGGGGAGCTGTTTTTT. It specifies CASSLRPQGATRNTGELFF.

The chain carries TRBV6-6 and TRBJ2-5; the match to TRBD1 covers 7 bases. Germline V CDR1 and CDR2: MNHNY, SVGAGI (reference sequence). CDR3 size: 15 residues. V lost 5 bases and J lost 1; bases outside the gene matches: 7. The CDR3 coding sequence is TGTGCCAGCAGTCAGACGGGGACAGCCCAAGAGACCCAGTACTTC. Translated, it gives CASSQTGTAQETQYF.

The chain's CDR3 is CASSPMGKAFF. DNA for the CDR3: TGTGCCAGCAGCCCCATGGGGAAAGCTTTCTTT. The chain links TRBV7-9 to TRBJ1-1; D remains unclear. V dropped 5 bases and J dropped 9 bases, with 10 bases sitting between them. The CDR3 is made up of 11 amino acids. Germline CDR1 and CDR2: SEHNR and FQNEAQ (reference sequence).

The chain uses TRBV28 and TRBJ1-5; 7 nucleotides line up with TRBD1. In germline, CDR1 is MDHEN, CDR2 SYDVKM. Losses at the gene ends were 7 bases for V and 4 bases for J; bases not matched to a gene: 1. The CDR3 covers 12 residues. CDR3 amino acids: CASTGGNQPQHF. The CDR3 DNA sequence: TGTGCCAGCACAGGGGGGAATCAGCCCCAGCATTTT.

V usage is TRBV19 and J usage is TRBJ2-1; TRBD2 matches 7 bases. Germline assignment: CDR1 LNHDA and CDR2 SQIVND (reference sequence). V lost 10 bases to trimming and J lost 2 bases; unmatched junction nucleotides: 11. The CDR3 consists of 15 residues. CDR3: CATDPGSGTYNEQFF. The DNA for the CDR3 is TGTGCCACGGACCCGGGGAGCGGGACCTACAATGAGCAGTTCTTC.

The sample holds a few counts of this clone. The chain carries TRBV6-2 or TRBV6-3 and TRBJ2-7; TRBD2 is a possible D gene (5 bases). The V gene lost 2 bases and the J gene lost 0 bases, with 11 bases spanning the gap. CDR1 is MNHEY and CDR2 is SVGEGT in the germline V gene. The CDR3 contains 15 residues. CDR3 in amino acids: CASSYTRALSYEQYF. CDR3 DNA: TGTGCCAGCAGTTACACTAGAGCGCTCTCCTACGAGCAGTACTTC.

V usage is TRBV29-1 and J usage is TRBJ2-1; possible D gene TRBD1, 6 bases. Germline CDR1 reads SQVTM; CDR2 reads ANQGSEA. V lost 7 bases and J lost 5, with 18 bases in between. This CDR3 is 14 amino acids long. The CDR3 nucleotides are TGCAGCGCCCAGAACGGGCAGGGGAACAATGAGCAGTTCTTC. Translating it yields CSAQNGQGNNEQFF.

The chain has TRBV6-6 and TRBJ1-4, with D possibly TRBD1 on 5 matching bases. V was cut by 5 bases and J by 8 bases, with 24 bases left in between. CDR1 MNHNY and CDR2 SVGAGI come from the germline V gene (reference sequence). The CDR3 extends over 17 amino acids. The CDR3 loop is CASSRYGTPGVGEKLFF. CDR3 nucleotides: TGTGCCAGCAGTCGGTACGGGACCCCCGGTGTGGGGGAAAAACTGTTTTTT.

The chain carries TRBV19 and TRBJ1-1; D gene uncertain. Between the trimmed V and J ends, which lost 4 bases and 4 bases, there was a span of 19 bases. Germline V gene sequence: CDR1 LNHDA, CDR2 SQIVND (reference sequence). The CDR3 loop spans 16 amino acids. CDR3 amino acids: CASSTTLTSWATEAFF. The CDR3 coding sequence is TGTGCCAGTAGTACCACCTTGACCTCCTGGGCCACTGAAGCTTTCTTT.

CDR3 region: CASSLVGTNTGELFF. The DNA of the CDR3 is TGCGCCAGCAGCTTGGTCGGGACTAACACCGGGGAGCTGTTTTTT. The chain has TRBV5-1 and TRBJ2-2; the D gene is possibly TRBD2 (6 bases). Trimming stripped 0 bases from V and 2 bases from J, with 8 bases between. This CDR3 comprises 15 residues. Germline V gives CDR1 SGHRS, CDR2 YFSETQ.

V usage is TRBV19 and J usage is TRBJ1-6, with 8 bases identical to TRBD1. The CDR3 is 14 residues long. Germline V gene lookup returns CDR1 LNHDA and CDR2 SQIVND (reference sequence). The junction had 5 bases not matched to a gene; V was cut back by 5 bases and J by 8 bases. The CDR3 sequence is CASSRDRGHSPLHF. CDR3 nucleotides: TGTGCCAGTAGTCGAGACAGGGGTCATTCACCCCTCCACTTT.

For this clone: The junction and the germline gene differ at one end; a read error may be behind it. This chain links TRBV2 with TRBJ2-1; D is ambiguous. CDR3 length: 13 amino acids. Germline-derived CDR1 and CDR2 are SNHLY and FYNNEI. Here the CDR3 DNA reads TGTGCCAGCAGGGAAGGGCTAGACAATGAGCAGTTCTTC. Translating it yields CASREGLDNEQFF.

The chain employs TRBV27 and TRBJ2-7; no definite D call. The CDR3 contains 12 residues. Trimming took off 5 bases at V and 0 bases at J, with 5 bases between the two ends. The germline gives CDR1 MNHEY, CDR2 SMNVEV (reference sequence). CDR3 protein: CASSGNSYEQYF. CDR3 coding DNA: TGTGCCAGCAGTGGAAACTCCTACGAGCAGTACTTC.

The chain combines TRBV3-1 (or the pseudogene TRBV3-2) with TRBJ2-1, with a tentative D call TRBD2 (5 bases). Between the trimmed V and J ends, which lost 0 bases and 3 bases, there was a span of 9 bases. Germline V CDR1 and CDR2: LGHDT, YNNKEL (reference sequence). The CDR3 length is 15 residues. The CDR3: CASSQDKTIYNEQFF. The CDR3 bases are TGTGCCAGCAGCCAAGATAAGACTATCTACAATGAGCAGTTCTTC.

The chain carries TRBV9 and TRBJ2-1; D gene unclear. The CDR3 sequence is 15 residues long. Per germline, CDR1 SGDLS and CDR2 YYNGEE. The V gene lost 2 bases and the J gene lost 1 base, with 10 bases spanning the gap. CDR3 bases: TGTGCCAGCAGCGTTGGCGTCAGATCCTACAATGAGCAGTTCTTC. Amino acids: CASSVGVRSYNEQFF.

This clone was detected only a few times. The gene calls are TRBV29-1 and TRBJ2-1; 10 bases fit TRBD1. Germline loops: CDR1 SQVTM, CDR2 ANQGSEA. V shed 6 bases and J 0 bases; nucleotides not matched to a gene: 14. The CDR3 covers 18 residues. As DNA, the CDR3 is TGCAGCGTGACAGGGACAGGGGAACCCACCAGCTCCTACAATGAGCAGTTCTTC. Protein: CSVTGTGEPTSSYNEQFF.

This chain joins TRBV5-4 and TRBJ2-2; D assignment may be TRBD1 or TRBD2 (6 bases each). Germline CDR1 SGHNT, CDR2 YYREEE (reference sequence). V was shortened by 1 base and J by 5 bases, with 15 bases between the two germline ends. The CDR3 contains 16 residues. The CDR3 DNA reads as TGTGCCAGCAGCTTGATCAGGGGTGGGGGGACCGGGGAGCTGTTTTTT. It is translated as CASSLIRGGGTGELFF.

The CDR3 DNA sequence: TGCGCCAGCAGCCGCCGGACGGGGATGAACACTGAAGCTTTCTTT. This codes for CASSRRTGMNTEAFF. The rearrangement links TRBV5-1 to TRBJ1-1; D is unresolved. The CDR3 length is 15 residues. The V gene's germline CDR1 is SGHRS and CDR2 YFSETQ. The V gene lost 4 bases and the J gene lost 0 bases, with 13 bases spanning the gap.